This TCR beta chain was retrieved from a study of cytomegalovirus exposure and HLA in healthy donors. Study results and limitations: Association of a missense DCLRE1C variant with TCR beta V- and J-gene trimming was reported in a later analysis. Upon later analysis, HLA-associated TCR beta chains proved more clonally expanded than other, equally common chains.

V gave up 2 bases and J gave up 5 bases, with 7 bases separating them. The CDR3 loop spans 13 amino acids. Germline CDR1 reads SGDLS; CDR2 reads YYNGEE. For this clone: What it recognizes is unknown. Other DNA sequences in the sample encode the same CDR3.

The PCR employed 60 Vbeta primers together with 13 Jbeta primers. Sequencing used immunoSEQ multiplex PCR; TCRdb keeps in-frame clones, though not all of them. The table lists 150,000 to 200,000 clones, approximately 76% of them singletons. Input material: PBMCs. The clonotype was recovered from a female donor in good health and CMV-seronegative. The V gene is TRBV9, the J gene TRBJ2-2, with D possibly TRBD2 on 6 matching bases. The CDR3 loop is CASSVGGTGELFF. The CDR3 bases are TGTGCCAGCAGCGTGGGGGGAACCGGGGAGCTGTTTTTT.